This T cell receptor (beta chain) was observed in a study of regulatory T cells in long-lasting Graves disease. Study information: Antithyroid drug exposure in newly diagnosed Graves' patients had lasted under 3 months.

Many counts were recorded for this clonotype. At one of its ends the junction is not consistent with the germline gene, which may arise from a read error. Time point denoted: newly diagnosed GD, antithyroid drugs for less than 3 months. Following extraction of RNA from PBMCs, that RNA was used to make the TCR library. Building the TCR beta libraries relied on iRepertoire HTBI primers, and CDR3 regions underwent Arm-PCR. Via MiXCR, TCRdb re-called the multiplex PCR reads, giving one row per CDR3 protein. The data show fewer than 550,000 distinct CDR3 sequences, about 16% seen once. The same data also contributed to another study, on T cells in Graves' hyperthyroidism and ophthalmopathy.

The sequence came from a woman aged 40 to 65 with Graves disease. The sequences come from peripheral blood mononuclear cells (PBMCs), collected at new diagnosis, from a patient treated with antithyroid drugs.

In nucleotides, the CDR3 is TGTGCCAGCAGTGATCGATTGGGAAGGACAGGTACGCAGTATTTT. Its protein product is CASSDRLGRTGTQYF. The chain uses TRBV2 and TRBJ2-3, with 7 bases aligning to TRBD1. This CDR3 is 15 amino acids long. Germline values: CDR1 SNHLY, CDR2 FYNNEI.